The next 25 T cell receptor beta chains were all read from a single sample in a study of Ad26.COV2.S vaccination and SARS-CoV-2 variants. Generated by immunoSEQ multiplex PCR, the TCRdb table keeps only in-frame clones and is missing some. The repertoire holds hundreds of thousands of clones, with around 89% as singletons. Treatment of the sample: about 20 received Ad26.COV2.S at low or high dose, single or two shots; five or six received placebo; per-sample allocation not given. Sampling happened 63 days after the first vaccine or placebo injection. Source: peripheral blood, taken in a trial of Ad26.COV2.S vaccine versus placebo. The receptor source for this set is a person between 18 and 60 years old who received the Ad26.COV2.S COVID-19 vaccine or a placebo.

The chain recombines TRBV6-6 with TRBJ2-7; the D gene is possibly TRBD1 (5 bases). CDR3 length: 12 residues. The germline gives CDR1 MNHNY, CDR2 SVGAGI (reference sequence). V lost 6 bases and J 9 bases, leaving 15 bases between the germline ends. Written as DNA, the CDR3 is TGTGCCAGCAGGGAAGGGGATTTTTGGCAGTACTTC. This codes for CASREGDFWQYF.

The rearrangement uses TRBV7-6 and TRBJ2-2; 8 nucleotides match TRBD2. Trimming at V came to 5 bases and at J to 0 bases, leaving 2 bases not matched to a gene. The V gene's germline CDR1 is SGHVS and CDR2 FNYEAQ. This CDR3 region has 15 residues. This CDR3 is CASSEGLANTGELFF. In DNA form, the CDR3 reads TGTGCCAGCAGCGAGGGACTAGCGAACACCGGGGAGCTGTTTTTT.

CDR3 DNA sequence: TGTGCCAGCAGTGAATACGAAAACTATGGCTACACCTTC. Its translation: CASSEYENYGYTF. The chain links TRBV25-1 to TRBJ1-2; D is ambiguous. CDR3 length equals 13 residues. CDR1 MGHDK and CDR2 SYGVNS come from the germline V gene. V lost 0 bases and J lost 2, with 4 bases in between.

The rearrangement uses TRBV19 and TRBJ1-2, with a possible D match to TRBD1 (5 bases). Trimming shortened V by 8 bases and J by 8 bases, and 24 bases separated the two germline ends. The CDR3 covers 15 residues. CDR1 is LNHDA and CDR2 is SQIVND in the germline V gene (reference sequence). CDR3 DNA: TGTGCCAGTGGGGGGACTAGGACACCTCCCGACGGCTACACCTTC. Its translation is CASGGTRTPPDGYTF.

V and J are TRBV27 and TRBJ1-5, with D unresolved. Trimming took off 0 bases at V and 10 bases at J, with 16 bases between the two ends. The CDR3 spans 15 residues. Germline V gives CDR1 MNHEY, CDR2 SMNVEV (reference sequence). CDR3 coding DNA: TGTGCCAGCAGTTTATCGTCGGGATGGGGTCGACCCCAGCATTTT. This encodes CASSLSSGWGRPQHF.

The genes are TRBV5-4 and TRBJ2-7; no clear D gene. The CDR3 has 14 amino acids. CDR1 is SGHNT, CDR2 YYREEE, per germline (reference sequence). Trimming removed 0 bases at V and 7 bases at J, with 14 bases between. Here the CDR3 reads CASSLEGFSHEQYF. The CDR3 DNA is TGTGCCAGCAGCTTGGAAGGCTTTTCTCATGAGCAGTACTTC.

V and J are TRBV2 and TRBJ1-6, with TRBD1 identical over 7 bases. The V gene's germline CDR1 is SNHLY and CDR2 FYNNEI. This CDR3 spans 19 amino acids. Germline trimming cut 0 bases from V and 9 bases from J; bases unmatched to any gene: 17. The DNA for the CDR3 is TGTGCCAGCAGTGAAGCGATGTTAGGGGGCGCCTCCGCTAGTTCACCCCTCCACTTT. Its protein is CASSEAMLGGASASSPLHF.

This clone was seen once. This sequence joins TRBV7-7 and TRBJ2-2; no clear D. Trimming took 1 base from V and 2 from J, leaving 8 bases between them. The CDR3 loop spans 15 amino acids. Per germline, CDR1 SSHAT and CDR2 FNYEAQ (reference sequence). This CDR3 is CASSLDAYNTGELFF. Written as DNA, the CDR3 is TGTGCCAGCAGCTTAGATGCATATAACACCGGGGAGCTGTTTTTT.

This chain links TRBV10-3 with TRBJ2-7; D uncertain. V lost 6 bases and J 5 bases, leaving 14 bases between the germline ends. Germline assignment: CDR1 ENHRY and CDR2 SYGVKD. CDR3 length equals 13 residues. The CDR3 loop reads CAIRDTDGHEQYF. The CDR3 DNA sequence: TGTGCCATCAGAGACACAGACGGCCACGAGCAGTACTTC.

The chain uses TRBV19 and TRBJ2-2; D perhaps matches TRBD2 (5 bases). Looked up from germline, CDR1 is LNHDA and CDR2 is SQIVND (reference sequence). The CDR3 extends over 13 amino acids. V dropped 7 bases and J dropped 6 bases, with 12 bases sitting between them. CDR3: CASTKAVAGELFF. CDR3 in DNA: TGTGCCAGTACCAAAGCGGTCGCCGGGGAGCTGTTTTTT.

Concerning this clone: Distinct nucleotide sequences in the sample also encode this CDR3. V is TRBV2 and J is TRBJ2-7; 7 bases are shared with TRBD1. Per germline, CDR1 SNHLY and CDR2 FYNNEI. The CDR3 runs to 13 residues. V lost 6 bases and J lost 1; bases outside the gene matches: 3. The CDR3: CASSRDSSYEQYF. The CDR3 DNA follows: TGTGCCAGCAGCCGGGACAGTTCCTACGAGCAGTACTTC. The complete variable domain, with remaining parts taken from reference TRBV2 and TRBJ2-7, reads EPEVTQTPSHQVTQMGQEVILRCVPISNHLYFYWYRQILGQKVEFLVSFYNNEISEKSEIFDDQFSVERPDGSNFTLKIRSTKLEDSAMYFCASSRDSSYEQYFGPGTRLTVT.

This rearrangement joins TRBV7-2 to TRBJ2-3; unclear D gene. Germline V gene lookup returns CDR1 SGHTA and CDR2 FQGNSA. The V and J ends lost 1 base and 7 bases respectively, with 12 bases between them. The CDR3 consists of 14 residues. CDR3 DNA sequence: TGTGCCAGCAGCTTAGGCAGTCCAACTTATACGCAGTATTTT. This codes for CASSLGSPTYTQYF.

In its sample, this clone was seen once. The chain has TRBV7-9 and TRBJ2-6; D is possibly TRBD1 (5 bases). Germline V gene lookup returns CDR1 SEHNR and CDR2 FQNEAQ (reference sequence). The V gene lost 2 bases and the J gene lost 3 bases, with 14 bases spanning the gap. CDR3 length equals 17 residues. CDR3 residues: CASSLSKGVIGANVLTF. The CDR3 DNA follows: TGTGCCAGCAGCTTAAGTAAAGGGGTCATTGGGGCCAACGTCCTGACTTTC. The entire variable domain, with the rest obtained from reference TRBV7-9 and TRBJ2-6, is as follows: DTGVSQNPRHKITKRGQNVTFRCDPISEHNRLYWYRQTLGQGPEFLTYFQNEAQLEKSRLLSDRFSAERPKGSFSTLEIQRTEQGDSAMYLCASSLSKGVIGANVLTFGAGSRLTVL.

The chain employs TRBV27 and TRBJ2-7; D call uncertain. V lost 2 bases, J lost 0 bases, and 8 bases lay in between. This CDR3 contains 14 residues. Per the germline V gene, CDR1 is MNHEY and CDR2 is SMNVEV (reference sequence). The CDR3 DNA reads as TGTGCCAGCAGTTTAACAGCTCTCTCCTACGAGCAGTACTTC. Protein product: CASSLTALSYEQYF.

The chain couples TRBV19 to TRBJ2-4, with TRBD2 identical over 7 bases. The germline V gene has CDR1 LNHDA and CDR2 SQIVND (reference sequence). V dropped 1 base and J dropped 2; count of bases not matched to a gene: 8. The CDR3 is 17 residues long. CDR3 protein: CASSIGEGLGSKNIQYF. The CDR3 coding sequence is TGTGCCAGTAGTATAGGGGAGGGGCTCGGGTCCAAAAACATTCAGTACTTC. The variable domain in full, with the rest retrieved from reference TRBV19 and TRBJ2-4, is DGGITQSPKYLFRKEGQNVTLSCEQNLNHDAMYWYRQDPGQGLRLIYYSQIVNDFQKGDIAEGYSVSREKKESFPLTVTSAQKNPTAFYLCASSIGEGLGSKNIQYFGAGTRLSVL.

V is TRBV12-3 or TRBV12-4 and J is TRBJ2-7, with D possibly being TRBD2 (7 bases). The CDR3 is made up of 13 amino acids. Trimming cost V 5 bases and J 3 bases, with 11 bases left between them. CDR3 residues: CASSGGGHYEQYF. The CDR3, as DNA: TGTGCCAGCAGTGGCGGGGGCCACTACGAGCAGTACTTC.

The chain uses TRBV19 and TRBJ1-2; D gene unclear. Germline CDR1 LNHDA, CDR2 SQIVND (reference sequence). V lost 1 base and J lost 6, with 18 bases in between. The CDR3 contains 16 residues. CDR3 residues: CASSIGLAGGPHGYTF. The CDR3, as DNA: TGTGCCAGTAGTATAGGGCTGGCAGGCGGCCCCCATGGCTACACCTTC.

The rearrangement joins TRBV10-1 to TRBJ2-1; 12 nucleotides match TRBD2. This CDR3 has 16 amino acids. Germline CDR1 is WNHNN and CDR2 is SYGVQD (reference sequence). The V gene end was trimmed by 0 bases and the J gene end by 7 bases; junction bases not matched to a gene: 4. The CDR3, as DNA: TGCGCCAGCAGTGAGTCGGAAACTAGCGGGGGGAATGAGCAGTTCTTC. Translation gives CASSESETSGGNEQFF.

This clone was detected only once. This chain uses TRBV12-3 or TRBV12-4 with TRBJ2-1; D remains ambiguous. The CDR3 covers 13 residues. V was trimmed by 1 base and J by 6 bases, leaving 7 bases between them. CDR3 sequence (DNA): TGTGCCAGCAGTTTAGGGCGGCTCAATGAGCAGTTCTTC. This sequence encodes CASSLGRLNEQFF.

This chain joins TRBV20-1 and TRBJ1-1; possibly TRBD1 for D (5 bases). Looked up from germline, CDR1 is DFQATT and CDR2 is SNEGSKA (reference sequence). Trimming pared 6 bases from V and 9 bases from J, leaving 11 bases between. The CDR3 is 10 amino acids. In DNA form, the CDR3 reads TGCAGTGCCAGACAGCGGAAAGCTTTCTTT. The encoded protein is CSARQRKAFF.

V is TRBV5-4 and J is TRBJ1-1, with 8 positions matching TRBD1. V was clipped by 4 bases and J by 4 bases; unmatched bases: 9. Germline CDR1 is SGHNT and CDR2 is YYREEE (reference sequence). There are 15 residues in the CDR3. The CDR3 DNA reads as TGTGCCAGCAGCATCCAGGGGGCGGGGAGCACTGAAGCTTTCTTT. It specifies CASSIQGAGSTEAFF.

This clone was picked up a small number of times. This rearrangement joins TRBV19 to TRBJ1-5, with D maybe TRBD1 (5 bases). The V gene lost 7 bases and the J gene lost 0 bases, with 10 bases spanning the gap. The CDR3 has 14 residues. CDR1 is LNHDA and CDR2 is SQIVND in the germline V gene (reference sequence). The CDR3 nucleotides are TGTGCCAGTACTAGGGGCGATAGCAATCAGCCCCAGCATTTT. Amino acid sequence: CASTRGDSNQPQHF.

The CDR3 reads CASSFNPTGRDEKLFF. In DNA, the CDR3 is TGTGCCAGCAGTTTTAACCCAACAGGGCGGGATGAAAAACTGTTTTTT. The chain joins TRBV6-5 to TRBJ1-4, with D possibly TRBD1 on 6 matching bases. Germline assignment: CDR1 MNHEY and CDR2 SVGAGI. The CDR3 runs 16 residues. V gave up 4 bases and J gave up 6 bases, with 18 bases separating them.

The sample holds a few counts of this clone. The rearrangement uses TRBV7-3 and TRBJ1-1; D uncertain. V dropped 4 bases and J dropped 7 bases, with 13 bases sitting between them. The germline gives CDR1 SGHTA, CDR2 FQGTGA. The length of the CDR3 is 13 residues. The CDR3 is CASSSPNSNEAFF. As DNA, the CDR3 is TGTGCCAGCAGCTCCCCTAACAGCAATGAAGCTTTCTTT.

The chain recombines TRBV11-2 with TRBJ2-3; possibly TRBD2 for D (6 bases). Germline CDR1 and CDR2: SGHAT and FQNNGV. V dropped 3 bases and J dropped 0 bases, with 19 bases sitting between them. The CDR3 length is 18 residues. The CDR3 sequence: CASSLAALLAPSTDTQYF. The CDR3 DNA sequence: TGTGCCAGCAGCTTGGCTGCCCTACTAGCACCAAGCACAGATACGCAGTATTTT.